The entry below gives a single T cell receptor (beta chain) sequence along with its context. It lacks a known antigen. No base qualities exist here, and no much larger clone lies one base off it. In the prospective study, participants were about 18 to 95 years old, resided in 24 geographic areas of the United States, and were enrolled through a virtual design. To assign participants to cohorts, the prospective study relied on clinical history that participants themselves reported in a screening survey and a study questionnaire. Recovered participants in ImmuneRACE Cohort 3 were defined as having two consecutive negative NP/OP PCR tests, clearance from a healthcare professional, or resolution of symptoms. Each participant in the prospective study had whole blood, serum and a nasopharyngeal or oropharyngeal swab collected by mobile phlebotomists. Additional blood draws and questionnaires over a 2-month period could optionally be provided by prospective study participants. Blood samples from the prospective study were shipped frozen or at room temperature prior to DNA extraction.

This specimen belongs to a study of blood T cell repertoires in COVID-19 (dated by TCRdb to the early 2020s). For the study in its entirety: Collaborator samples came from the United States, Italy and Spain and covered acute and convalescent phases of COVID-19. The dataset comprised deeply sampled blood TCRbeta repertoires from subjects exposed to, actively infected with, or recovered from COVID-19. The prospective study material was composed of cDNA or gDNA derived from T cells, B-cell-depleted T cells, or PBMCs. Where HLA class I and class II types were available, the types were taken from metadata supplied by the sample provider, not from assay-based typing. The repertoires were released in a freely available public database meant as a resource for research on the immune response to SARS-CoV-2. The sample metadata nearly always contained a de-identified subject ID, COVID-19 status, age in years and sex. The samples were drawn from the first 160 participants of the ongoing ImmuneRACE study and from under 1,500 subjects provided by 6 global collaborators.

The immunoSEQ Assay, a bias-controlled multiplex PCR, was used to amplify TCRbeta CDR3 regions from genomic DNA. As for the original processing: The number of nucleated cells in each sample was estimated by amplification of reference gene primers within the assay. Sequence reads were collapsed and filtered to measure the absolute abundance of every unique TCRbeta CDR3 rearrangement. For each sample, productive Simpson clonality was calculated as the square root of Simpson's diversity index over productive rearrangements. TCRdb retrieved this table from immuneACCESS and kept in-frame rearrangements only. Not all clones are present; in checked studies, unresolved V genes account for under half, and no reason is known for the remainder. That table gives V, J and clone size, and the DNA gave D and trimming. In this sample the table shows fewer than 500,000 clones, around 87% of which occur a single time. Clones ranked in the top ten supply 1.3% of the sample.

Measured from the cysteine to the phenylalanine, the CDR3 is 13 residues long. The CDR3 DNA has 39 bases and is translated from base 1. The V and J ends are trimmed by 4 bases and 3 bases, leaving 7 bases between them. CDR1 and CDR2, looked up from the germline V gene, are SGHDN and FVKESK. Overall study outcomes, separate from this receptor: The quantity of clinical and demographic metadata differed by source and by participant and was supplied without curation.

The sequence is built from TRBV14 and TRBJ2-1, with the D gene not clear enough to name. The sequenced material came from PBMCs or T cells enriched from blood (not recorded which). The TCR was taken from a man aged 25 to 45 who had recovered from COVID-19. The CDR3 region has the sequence CASSPRVYNEQFF. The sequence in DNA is TGTGCCAGCAGCCCCCGGGTCTACAATGAGCAGTTCTTC.